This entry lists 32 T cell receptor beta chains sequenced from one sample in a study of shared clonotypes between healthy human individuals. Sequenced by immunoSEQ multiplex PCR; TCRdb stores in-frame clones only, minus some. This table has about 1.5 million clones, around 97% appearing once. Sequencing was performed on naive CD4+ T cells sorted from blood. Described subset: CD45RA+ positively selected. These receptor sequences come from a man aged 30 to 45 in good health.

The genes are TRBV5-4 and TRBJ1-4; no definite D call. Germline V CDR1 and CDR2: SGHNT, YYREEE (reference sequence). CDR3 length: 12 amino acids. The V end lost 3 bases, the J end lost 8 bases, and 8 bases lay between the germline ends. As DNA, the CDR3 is TGTGCCAGCAGCTCTCAACGGGAAAAACTGTTTTTT. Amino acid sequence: CASSSQREKLFF.

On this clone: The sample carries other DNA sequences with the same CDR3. CDR3 in DNA: TGCGCCAGCAGCTTGACAGGACTGAACACTGAAGCTTTCTTT. It is translated as CASSLTGLNTEAFF. The chain employs TRBV5-1 and TRBJ1-1; the D gene is possibly TRBD1 (5 bases). Trimming pared 1 base from V and 0 bases from J, leaving 7 bases between. The length of the CDR3 is 14 residues. Germline CDR1 and CDR2: SGHRS and YFSETQ.

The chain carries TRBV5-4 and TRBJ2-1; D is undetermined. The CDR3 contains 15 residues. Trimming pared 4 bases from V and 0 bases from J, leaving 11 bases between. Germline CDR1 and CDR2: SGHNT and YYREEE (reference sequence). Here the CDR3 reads CASSKYQYSYNEQFF. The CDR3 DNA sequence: TGTGCCAGCAGCAAATACCAGTACTCCTACAATGAGCAGTTCTTC.

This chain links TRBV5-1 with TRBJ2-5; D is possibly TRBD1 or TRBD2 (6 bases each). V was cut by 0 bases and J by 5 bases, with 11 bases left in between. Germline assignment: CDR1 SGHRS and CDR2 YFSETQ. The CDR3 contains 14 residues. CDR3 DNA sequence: TGCGCCAGCAGCTTGGAGGGGGGCCGGGAGACCCAGTACTTC. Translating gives CASSLEGGRETQYF.

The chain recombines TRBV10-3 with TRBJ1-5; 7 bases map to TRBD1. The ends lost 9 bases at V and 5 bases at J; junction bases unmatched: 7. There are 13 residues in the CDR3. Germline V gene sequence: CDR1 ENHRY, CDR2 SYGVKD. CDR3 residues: CAIRQGRDQPQHF. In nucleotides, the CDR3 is TGTGCCATACGACAGGGTAGGGATCAGCCCCAGCATTTT.

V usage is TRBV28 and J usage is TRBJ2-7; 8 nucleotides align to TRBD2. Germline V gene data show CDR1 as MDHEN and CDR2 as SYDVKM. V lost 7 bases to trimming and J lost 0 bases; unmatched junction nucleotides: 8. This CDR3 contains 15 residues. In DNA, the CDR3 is TGTGCCAGCAACCCGCGGAGCGGGAGCTCCTACGAGCAGTACTTC. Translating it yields CASNPRSGSSYEQYF.

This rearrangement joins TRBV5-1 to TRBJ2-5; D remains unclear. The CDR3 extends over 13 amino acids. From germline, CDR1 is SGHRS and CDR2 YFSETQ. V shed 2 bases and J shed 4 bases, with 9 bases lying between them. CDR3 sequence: CASSFQVGETQYF. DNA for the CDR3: TGCGCCAGCAGCTTCCAGGTAGGAGAGACCCAGTACTTC.

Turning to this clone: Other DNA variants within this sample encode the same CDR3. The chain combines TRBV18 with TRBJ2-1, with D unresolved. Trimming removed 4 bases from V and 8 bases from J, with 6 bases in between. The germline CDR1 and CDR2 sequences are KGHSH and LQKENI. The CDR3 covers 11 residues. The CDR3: CASSQRDEQFF. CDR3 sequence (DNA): TGTGCCAGCTCACAGAGAGATGAGCAGTTCTTC.

The CDR3 spells CASSFDGEGTIYF. CDR3 bases: TGCGCCAGCAGCTTTGACGGGGAGGGCACCATATATTTT. V gene TRBV5-1 combines with J gene TRBJ1-3; D not resolved. The CDR3 has 13 residues. Trimming pared 2 bases from V and 9 bases from J, leaving 12 bases between. From germline, CDR1 is SGHRS and CDR2 YFSETQ. Based on the CDR3 plus reference TRBV5-1 and TRBJ1-3, the full variable domain is KAGVTQTPRYLIKTRGQQVTLSCSPISGHRSVSWYQQTPGQGLQFLFEYFSETQRNKGNFPGRFSGRQFSNSRSEMNVSTLELGDSALYLCASSFDGEGTIYFGEGSWLTVV.

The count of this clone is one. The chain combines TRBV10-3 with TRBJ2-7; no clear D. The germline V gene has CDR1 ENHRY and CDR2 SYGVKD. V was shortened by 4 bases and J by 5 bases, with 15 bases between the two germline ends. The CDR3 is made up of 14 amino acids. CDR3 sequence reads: CAISGHPMVHEQYF. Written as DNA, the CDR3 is TGTGCCATCAGTGGCCATCCTATGGTCCACGAGCAGTACTTC.

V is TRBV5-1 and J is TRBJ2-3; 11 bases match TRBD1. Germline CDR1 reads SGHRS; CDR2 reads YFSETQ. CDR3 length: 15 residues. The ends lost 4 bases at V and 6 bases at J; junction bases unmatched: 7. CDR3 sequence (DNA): TGCGCCAGCAGCCTCTATGGACAGGGGGCGGATACGCAGTATTTT. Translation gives CASSLYGQGADTQYF.

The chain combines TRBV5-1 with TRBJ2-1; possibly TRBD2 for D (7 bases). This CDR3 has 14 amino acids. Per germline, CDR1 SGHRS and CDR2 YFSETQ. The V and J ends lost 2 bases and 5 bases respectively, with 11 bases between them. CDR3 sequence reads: CASSLGRGHNEQFF. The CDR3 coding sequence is TGCGCCAGCAGCTTAGGGCGGGGGCACAATGAGCAGTTCTTC.

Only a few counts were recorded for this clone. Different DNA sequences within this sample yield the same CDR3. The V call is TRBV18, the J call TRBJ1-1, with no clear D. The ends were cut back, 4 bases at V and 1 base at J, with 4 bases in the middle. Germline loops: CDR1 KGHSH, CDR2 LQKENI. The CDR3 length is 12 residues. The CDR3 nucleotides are TGTGCCAGCTCACGGCCGAACACTGAAGCTTTCTTT. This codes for CASSRPNTEAFF.

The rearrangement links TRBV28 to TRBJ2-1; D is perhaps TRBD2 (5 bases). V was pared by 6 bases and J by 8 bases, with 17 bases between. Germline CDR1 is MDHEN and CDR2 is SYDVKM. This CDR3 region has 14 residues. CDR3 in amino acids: CASRGLLSQYEQFF. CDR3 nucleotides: TGTGCCAGCAGAGGACTTCTATCACAATATGAGCAGTTCTTC.

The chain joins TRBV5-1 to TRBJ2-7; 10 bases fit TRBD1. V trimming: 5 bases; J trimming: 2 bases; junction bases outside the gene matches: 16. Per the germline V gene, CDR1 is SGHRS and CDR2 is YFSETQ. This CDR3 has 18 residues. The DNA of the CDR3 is TGCGCCAGCAGTCTGGAGTTGATCCGGGACAGGGGAACCTACGAGCAGTACTTC. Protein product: CASSLELIRDRGTYEQYF.

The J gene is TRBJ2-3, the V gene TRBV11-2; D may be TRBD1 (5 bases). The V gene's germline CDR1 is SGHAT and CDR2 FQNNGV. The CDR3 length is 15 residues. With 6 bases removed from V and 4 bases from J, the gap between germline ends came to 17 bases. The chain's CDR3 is CASSYIQKGADTQYF. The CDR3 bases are TGTGCCAGCAGTTATATACAGAAAGGGGCAGATACGCAGTATTTT.

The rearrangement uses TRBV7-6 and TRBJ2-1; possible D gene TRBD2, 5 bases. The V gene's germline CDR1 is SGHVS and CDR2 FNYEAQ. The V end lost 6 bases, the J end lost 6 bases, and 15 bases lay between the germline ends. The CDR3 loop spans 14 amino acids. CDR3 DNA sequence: TGTGCCAGCAGTCATCGGGGTAGCTTCAATGAGCAGTTCTTC. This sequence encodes CASSHRGSFNEQFF.

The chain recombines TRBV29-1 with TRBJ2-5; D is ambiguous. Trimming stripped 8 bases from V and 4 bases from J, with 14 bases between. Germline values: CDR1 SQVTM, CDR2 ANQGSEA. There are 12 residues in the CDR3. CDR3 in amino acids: CSFTLRRETQYF. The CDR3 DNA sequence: TGCAGCTTTACGCTCCGCAGAGAGACCCAGTACTTC.

In DNA, the CDR3 is TGCGCCAGCAGCTTCATTCGGGCGGGAGGGCCAGATACGCAGTATTTT. As protein: CASSFIRAGGPDTQYF. The chain links TRBV5-1 to TRBJ2-3; 9 bases are a match to TRBD2. J lost 4 bases, V lost 2 bases, and 8 bases had no gene match. Germline V CDR1 and CDR2: SGHRS, YFSETQ. This CDR3 is built from 16 residues.

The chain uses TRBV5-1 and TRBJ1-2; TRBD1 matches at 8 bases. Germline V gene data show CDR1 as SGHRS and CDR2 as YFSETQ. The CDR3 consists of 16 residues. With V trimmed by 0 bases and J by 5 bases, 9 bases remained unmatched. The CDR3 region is CASSLAGGQGSYGYTF. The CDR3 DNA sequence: TGCGCCAGCAGCTTGGCGGGCGGACAGGGATCGTATGGCTACACCTTC.

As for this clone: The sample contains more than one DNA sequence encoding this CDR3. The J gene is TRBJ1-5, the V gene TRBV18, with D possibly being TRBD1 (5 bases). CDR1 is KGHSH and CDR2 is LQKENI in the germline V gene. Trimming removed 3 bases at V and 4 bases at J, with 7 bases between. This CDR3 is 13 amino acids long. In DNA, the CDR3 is TGTGCCAGCTCACCGGGACTAAATCAGCCCCAGCATTTT. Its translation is CASSPGLNQPQHF.

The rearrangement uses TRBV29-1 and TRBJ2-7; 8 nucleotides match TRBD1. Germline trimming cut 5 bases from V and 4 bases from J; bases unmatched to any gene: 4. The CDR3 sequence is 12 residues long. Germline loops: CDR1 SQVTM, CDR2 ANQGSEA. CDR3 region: CSVTGGVYEQYF. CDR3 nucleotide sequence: TGCAGCGTTACAGGGGGAGTATACGAGCAGTACTTC.

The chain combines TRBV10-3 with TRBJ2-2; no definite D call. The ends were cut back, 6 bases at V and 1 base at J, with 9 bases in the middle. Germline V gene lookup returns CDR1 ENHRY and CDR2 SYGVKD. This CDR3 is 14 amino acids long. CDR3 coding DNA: TGTGCCATCAGGCCCCCGCAGAACACCGGGGAGCTGTTTTTT. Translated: CAIRPPQNTGELFF.

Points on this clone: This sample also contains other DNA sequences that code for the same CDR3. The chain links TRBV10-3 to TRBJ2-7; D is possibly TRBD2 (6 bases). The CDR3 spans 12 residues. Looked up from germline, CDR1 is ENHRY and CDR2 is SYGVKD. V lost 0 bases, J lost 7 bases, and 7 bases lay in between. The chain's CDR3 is CAISESGGEQYF. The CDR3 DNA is TGTGCCATCAGTGAGTCTGGGGGGGAGCAGTACTTC.

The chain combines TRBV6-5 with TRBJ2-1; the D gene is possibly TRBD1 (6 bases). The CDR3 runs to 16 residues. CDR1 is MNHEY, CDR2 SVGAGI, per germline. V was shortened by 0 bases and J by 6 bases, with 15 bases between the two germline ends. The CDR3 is CASSYSVRGRLNEQFF. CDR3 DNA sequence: TGTGCCAGCAGTTACTCGGTCAGGGGTAGACTCAATGAGCAGTTCTTC.

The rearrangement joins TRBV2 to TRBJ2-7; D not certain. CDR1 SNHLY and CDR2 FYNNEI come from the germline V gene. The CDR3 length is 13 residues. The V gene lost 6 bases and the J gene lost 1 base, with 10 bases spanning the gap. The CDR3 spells CASRMDLSYEQYF. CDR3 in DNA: TGTGCCAGCAGAATGGATTTATCCTACGAGCAGTACTTC.

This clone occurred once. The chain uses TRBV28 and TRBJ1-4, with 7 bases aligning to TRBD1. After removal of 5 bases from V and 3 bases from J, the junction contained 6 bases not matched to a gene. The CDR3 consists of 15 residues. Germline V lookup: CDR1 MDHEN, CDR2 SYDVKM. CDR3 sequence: CASSTDREANEKLFF. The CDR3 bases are TGTGCCAGCAGTACCGACAGGGAGGCTAATGAAAAACTGTTTTTT. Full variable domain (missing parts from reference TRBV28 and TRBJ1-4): DVKVTQSSRYLVKRTGEKVFLECVQDMDHENMFWYRQDPGLGLRLIYFSYDVKMKEKGDIPEGYSVSREKKERFSLILESASTNQTSMYLCASSTDREANEKLFFGSGTQLSVL.

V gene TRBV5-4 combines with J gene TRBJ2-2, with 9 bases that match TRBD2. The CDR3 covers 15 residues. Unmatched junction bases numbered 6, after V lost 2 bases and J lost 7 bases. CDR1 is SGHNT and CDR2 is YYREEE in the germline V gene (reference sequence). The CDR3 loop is CASSLGGRAVGELFF. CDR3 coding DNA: TGTGCCAGCAGCTTAGGCGGGAGGGCCGTCGGGGAGCTGTTTTTT.

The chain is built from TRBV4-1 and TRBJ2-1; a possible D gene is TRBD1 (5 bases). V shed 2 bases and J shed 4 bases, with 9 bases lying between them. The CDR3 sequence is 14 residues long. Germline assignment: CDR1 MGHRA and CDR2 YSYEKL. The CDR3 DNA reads TGCGCCAGCAGCCAAATGACAGTATACAATGAGCAGTTCTTC. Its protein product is CASSQMTVYNEQFF.

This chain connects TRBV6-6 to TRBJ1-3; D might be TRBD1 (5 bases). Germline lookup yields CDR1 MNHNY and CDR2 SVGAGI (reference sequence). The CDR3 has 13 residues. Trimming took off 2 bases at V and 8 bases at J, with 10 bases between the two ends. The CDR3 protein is CASSYQGVDTIYF. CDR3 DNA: TGTGCCAGCAGTTACCAAGGGGTCGACACCATATATTTT.

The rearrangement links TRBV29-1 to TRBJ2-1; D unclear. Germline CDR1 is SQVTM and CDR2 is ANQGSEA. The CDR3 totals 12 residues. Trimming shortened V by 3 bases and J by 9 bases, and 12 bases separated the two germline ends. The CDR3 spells CSVDRRASEQFF. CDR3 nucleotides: TGCAGCGTTGACCGACGGGCGTCTGAGCAGTTCTTC.

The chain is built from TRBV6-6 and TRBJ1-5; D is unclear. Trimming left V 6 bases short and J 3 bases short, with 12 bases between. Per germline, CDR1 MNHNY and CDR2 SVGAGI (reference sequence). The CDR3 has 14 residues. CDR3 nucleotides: TGTGCCAGCAGCCTCCGGGAATACAATCAGCCCCAGCATTTT. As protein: CASSLREYNQPQHF.